This TCR beta chain originates from a study of blood T cell repertoires in COVID-19. Sequencing used immunoSEQ multiplex PCR; TCRdb keeps in-frame clones, though not all of them. The profile shows about 240,000 clones, around nine tenths of them singletons. V shed 6 bases and J 4 bases; nucleotides not matched to a gene: 5. Germline V gene lookup returns CDR1 LNHDA and CDR2 SQIVND (reference sequence). The CDR3 has 13 amino acids. The sequenced sample consisted of peripheral blood. This clonotype originated in a woman in her 70s with active or convalescent COVID-19. The gene calls are TRBV19 and TRBJ1-1; the match to TRBD1 covers 7 bases. DNA for the CDR3: TGTGCCAGTAGATTGACAGGGATCACTGAAGCTTTCTTT. Translated, it gives CASRLTGITEAFF.